This T cell receptor (beta chain) derives from a study of blood T cell repertoires in COVID-19. Looking at the study overall: Samples came from the United States, Italy and Spain, spanning acute and convalescent COVID-19. In each case, the material was cDNA or gDNA derived from T cells, B-cell-depleted T cells, or PBMCs.

Repertoires were generated with immunoSEQ multiplex PCR, while TCRdb's copy carries only in-frame clones and drops some. This sample has about 190,000 clones, with around 80% found just once. Between the trimmed V and J ends, which lost 1 base and 7 bases, there was a span of 14 bases. From germline, CDR1 is LGHDT and CDR2 YNNKEL (reference sequence). The CDR3 extends over 15 amino acids. Sequencing was performed on peripheral blood. The clonotype originates from a man aged 50 or older with active or convalescent COVID-19. The V and J genes are TRBV3-1 (or the pseudogene TRBV3-2) and TRBJ1-5; the D is unclear. The CDR3 region is CASSQGSAGYQPQHF. In nucleotides, the CDR3 is TGTGCCAGCAGCCAAGGGTCCGCGGGGTACCAGCCCCAGCATTTT.